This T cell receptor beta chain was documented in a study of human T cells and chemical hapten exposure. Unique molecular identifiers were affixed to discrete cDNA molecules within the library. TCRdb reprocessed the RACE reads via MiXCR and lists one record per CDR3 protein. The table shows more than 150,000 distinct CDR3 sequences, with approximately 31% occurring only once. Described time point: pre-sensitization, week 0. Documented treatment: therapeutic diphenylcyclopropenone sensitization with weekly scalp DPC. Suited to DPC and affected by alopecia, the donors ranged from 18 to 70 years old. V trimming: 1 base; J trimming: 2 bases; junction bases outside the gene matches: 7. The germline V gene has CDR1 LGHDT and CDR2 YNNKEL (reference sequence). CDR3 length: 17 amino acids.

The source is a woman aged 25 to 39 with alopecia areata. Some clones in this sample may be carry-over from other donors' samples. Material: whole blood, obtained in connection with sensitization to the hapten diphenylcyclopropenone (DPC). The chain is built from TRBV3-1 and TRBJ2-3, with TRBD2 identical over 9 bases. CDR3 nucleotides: TGTGCCAGCAGCCAAGGGAAGCGGGGGGCTAACACAGATACGCAGTATTTT. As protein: CASSQGKRGANTDTQYF.